This T cell receptor beta chain was sequenced during a study of cytomegalovirus exposure and HLA in healthy donors. Study findings and constraints: CMV serostatus was the sole immune exposure information available. TCR beta V- and J-gene trimming, according to a later analysis, was linked to a missense DCLRE1C variant. Association of 15,000 to 20,000 TCR beta sequences with HLA alleles was found at 0.05 false discovery rate in a later analysis. Some segments of the V type, notably TRBV6-2 and TRBV6-3, were excluded as indistinguishable.

The PCR used 60 Vbeta and 13 Jbeta primers. The protocol was immunoSEQ multiplex PCR, while the TCRdb copy is restricted to in-frame clones and leaves out a portion. The sample includes 19,000 or so clones, 75% seen only once; the top ten take 3% to 4.5%. Comments on this clone: What it binds is unknown.

The J segment lost 3 bases and the V segment lost 5 bases, leaving 5 bases of the junction unmatched. The CDR3 runs to 15 residues. The germline V gene encodes CDR1 SGHTA and CDR2 FQGNSA. The chain joins TRBV7-2 to TRBJ1-2; the match to TRBD1 covers 11 bases. The sequencing sample was made of PBMCs. The receptor's source is a man younger than 30 in good health and CMV-seronegative. CDR3 protein: CASSPWTGGDYGYTF. The CDR3 bases are TGTGCCAGCAGCCCCTGGACAGGGGGCGACTATGGCTACACCTTC.